Listed below are T cell receptor beta chains from one sample, sequenced in a study of early T cells in non-severe SARS-CoV-2 infection. TCRdb recomputed calls from the 5' RACE reads with MiXCR, one row per CDR3 protein. This table has tens of thousands of distinct CDR3 sequences, around 7.8% appearing once. Sequencing was performed on whole blood. The receptors were gathered from an adult who was a healthcare worker with PCR-confirmed SARS-CoV-2 infection or an uninfected control (not recorded which). The CDR3 runs from the conserved cysteine through the conserved F or W. Each record gives: D gene, J gene, clone size, V gene, CDR3 DNA, CDR3 protein. D genes are given only for firm matches. Size tells how often a clone was seen (once, few, many) or the class of an expanded clone, and some rows leave it out.

.,TRBJ1-1,.,TRBV21-1,TGTGCCAGCAGCTGCGTGGGCACTGAAGCTTTCTTT,CASSCVGTEAFF
TRBD1,TRBJ1-2,many,TRBV27,TGTGCCAGCAGTTTCCGAGCGACAGGGCGGAACTATGGCTACACCTTC,CASSFRATGRNYGYTF
TRBD1,TRBJ2-7,.,TRBV28,TGTGCCAGCTCGAGCCGGGACAGGGTAGTGGACGAGCAGTACTTC,CASSSRDRVVDEQYF
.,TRBJ1-4,.,TRBV4-2,TGTGCCAGCAGCCAAGTAGGTCTCAGGGTGTTGCTGTTTTTT,CASSQVGLRVLLFF
.,TRBJ2-7,.,TRBV28,TGTGCCAGCTCCCCTGTTGCAGACTCCTACGAGCAGTACTTC,CASSPVADSYEQYF
.,TRBJ2-7,many,TRBV20-1,TGCAGTGCTAGTTTGAGTTACGAGCAGTACTTC,CSASLSYEQYF
.,TRBJ1-1,few,TRBV7-2,TGTGCCAGCAGCTTTTTACGCTTTGAAGCTTTCTTT,CASSFLRFEAFF
TRBD1,TRBJ2-7,many,TRBV7-8,TGTGCCAGCAGCTTATGGGACAGCCAAACCTACGAGCAGTACTTC,CASSLWDSQTYEQYF
TRBD1,TRBJ1-5,many,TRBV12-3/TRBV12-4,TGTGCCAGCAGCGCTCAGACAGGGGGCAATCAGCCCCAGCATTTT,CASSAQTGGNQPQHF
.,TRBJ2-5,few,TRBV7-6,TGTGCCAGCAGCTCGATATACAGGGAAGAGACCCAGTACTTC,CASSSIYREETQYF
TRBD1,TRBJ2-4,.,TRBV7-3,TGTGCCAGCAGCCGGGGACAGGGAGAAAACATTCAGTACTTC,CASSRGQGENIQYF
.,TRBJ2-2,.,TRBV7-2,TGTGCCAGCAGCTTAAAGATCCCGGGGGCCGGGGAGCTGTTTTTT,CASSLKIPGAGELFF
.,TRBJ2-5,few,TRBV28,TGTGCCAGCAGCCCTCCTGGGCGGGAGACCCAGTACTTC,CASSPPGRETQYF
.,TRBJ1-1,many,TRBV7-3,TGTGCCAGCAGCTTACAGGGCCTGAACACTGAAGCTTTCTTT,CASSLQGLNTEAFF
.,TRBJ2-5,many,TRBV29-1,TGCAGCGTTGAATTCCCGGGGGAGACCCAGTACTTC,CSVEFPGETQYF
.,TRBJ1-1,many,TRBV5-6,TGTGCCAGCAGCTTGGGGTATGGGAGACCTGAAGCTTTCTTT,CASSLGYGRPEAFF
TRBD1,TRBJ2-1,many,TRBV29-1,TGCAGCGTTGACTCGGACAGGGACAATGAGCAGTTCTTC,CSVDSDRDNEQFF
TRBD1,TRBJ2-3,.,TRBV29-1,TGCAGCGCCCGATGGGGACAGGGGATCACAGATACGCAGTATTTT,CSARWGQGITDTQYF
.,TRBJ2-7,many,TRBV20-1,TGCAGTGCTCGCAGGGGTTCCTACGAGCAGTACTTC,CSARRGSYEQYF
.,TRBJ2-7,few,TRBV18,TGTGCCAGCTCAGCCAGGGCTGGAGAGCAGTACTTC,CASSARAGEQYF
TRBD1,TRBJ1-4,.,TRBV27,TGTGCCAGCAGTGAGACAGGGAGTAATGAAAAACTGTTTTTT,CASSETGSNEKLFF
TRBD2,TRBJ2-5,.,TRBV29-1,TGCAGCGCAAAGAGCCGACCAAGGAGACTAGCGGATATCCAAGAGACCCAGTACTTC,CSAKSRPRRLADIQETQYF
.,TRBJ2-7,few,TRBV9,TGTGCCAGCAGCGTAGGGGGCTCCCTGAACGAGCAGTACTTC,CASSVGGSLNEQYF
.,TRBJ2-7,.,TRBV20-1,TGCAGTGCCCCTTTAGCAGGCGATACCTACGAGCAGTACTTC,CSAPLAGDTYEQYF
TRBD1,TRBJ2-1,many,TRBV24-1,TGTGCCACCAGTGATTTGAGGGACAGGGGGCGAGAGCAGTTCTTC,CATSDLRDRGREQFF
.,TRBJ2-7,.,TRBV6-1,TGTGCCAGCAGCCCTGGGGCAGGCTGGACGTCCTACGAGCAGTACTTC,CASSPGAGWTSYEQYF
.,TRBJ2-7,.,TRBV20-1,TGCAGTGCTAGAGAGGACTCTAGAATCGCCTACGAGCGGTACTTC,CSAREDSRIAYERYF
.,TRBJ2-3,many,TRBV7-2,TGTGCCAGCAGCTTCTATCCGGGCCCTAGCACAGATACGCAGTATTTT,CASSFYPGPSTDTQYF
TRBD2,TRBJ2-5,.,TRBV11-2,TGTGACAGCAGCTACGGCAGGGGACTAGCGGGGAAAGAGACCCAGTACTTC,CDSSYGRGLAGKETQYF
.,TRBJ2-1,many,TRBV7-2,TGTGCCAGCAGCTTAGGGACTAACTTCCGCTCCTACAATGAGCAGTTCTTC,CASSLGTNFRSYNEQFF
TRBD2,TRBJ2-1,.,TRBV6-2/TRBV6-3,TGTGCCAGCAGTTACTCGCTACTAGCGGGGGGGCAATACAATGAGCAGTTCTTC,CASSYSLLAGGQYNEQFF
.,TRBJ1-5,many,TRBV6-2/TRBV6-3,TGTGCCAGCAGACTACAGGGCGGGCAGCCCCAGCATTTT,CASRLQGGQPQHF
.,TRBJ2-6,medium-sized,TRBV6-2/TRBV6-3,TGTGCCAGCAGTTACTCGACAACTGGGGCCAACGTCCTGACTTTC,CASSYSTTGANVLTF
.,TRBJ1-2,many,TRBV20-1,TGCAGTGCTAGCATTTGGGGGCGGGATGGCTACACCTTC,CSASIWGRDGYTF
.,TRBJ2-2,.,TRBV10-3,TGTGCCACCCCGGTGGGAGGCGGGGAGCTGTTTTTT,CATPVGGGELFF
.,TRBJ2-3,.,TRBV18,TGTGCCAGCTCACCACGTCGAAGTGATACGCAGTATTTT,CASSPRRSDTQYF
.,TRBJ1-1,many,TRBV20-1,TGCAGTGCCCGGACCTTTACCATTGGGAACACTGAAGCTTTCTTT,CSARTFTIGNTEAFF
.,TRBJ1-6,many,TRBV5-1,TGCGCCAGCAGCTTGGGGCCAGGGACTAATTCACCCCTCCACTTT,CASSLGPGTNSPLHF
.,TRBJ2-1,many,TRBV12-3/TRBV12-4,TGTGCCAGCAGTTTTCTACCGCGCAATTCCTACAATGAGCAGTTCTTC,CASSFLPRNSYNEQFF
.,TRBJ2-2,.,TRBV5-1,TGCGCCAGCAGCCTTCCAGACTTCAACACCGGGGAGCTGTTTTTT,CASSLPDFNTGELFF
TRBD1,TRBJ2-3,.,TRBV5-8,TGTGCCAGCAGCAGAGCCGGGACAGGGTCCTCCACTACGCAGTATTTT,CASSRAGTGSSTTQYF
.,TRBJ1-2,.,TRBV3-1,TGTGCCAGCAGCCAAGATGGCAGCACTAACTATGGCTACACCTTC,CASSQDGSTNYGYTF
TRBD2,TRBJ2-2,.,TRBV7-9,TGTGCCAGCAGCTTAGAACTTGCTAGCGGGGGTACCGGGGAGCTGTTTTTT,CASSLELASGGTGELFF